The present TCR beta chain was sequenced within a study of graft-versus-host responses after intestinal transplantation. In the study overall: The transplants performed in recipients were multivisceral, liver-intestinal, or isolated intestinal. All recipients were given anti-thymocyte globulin induction, and tacrolimus and steroids were then administered for roughly three years.

Study results and caveats: Peak circulating GvH clone levels were associated with early post-transplant HvG declines. Those patients showing graft-donor T cell macrochimerism displayed high graft-versus-host to host-versus-graft clonal ratios in allografts.

The CDR3 covers 16 residues. The germline gives CDR1 MNHEY, CDR2 SMNVEV (reference sequence). V trimming: 5 bases; J trimming: 7 bases; junction bases outside the gene matches: 8. Notes on this clone: Its specificity is not known.

TCRdb's table, derived via immunoSEQ multiplex PCR, lists solely in-frame clones and lacks some. Altogether approximately 85,000 clones are present, 91% being singletons, with the ten largest covering 7.6%. The sequenced sample was unstimulated CD8+ T cells sorted from spleen or lymph node cells, obtained before transplant. This TCR was sampled from a human donor who was the organ donor for an intestinal transplant. The genes are TRBV27 and TRBJ2-1; 13 bases are a match to TRBD2. The CDR3 here is CASSPWTSGRGNEQFF. In DNA, the CDR3 is TGTGCCAGCAGTCCGTGGACTAGCGGGAGAGGGAATGAGCAGTTCTTC.